This T cell receptor beta chain was profiled in a study of PD-1 blockade in mismatch repair-deficient tumors. The ends lost 2 bases at V and 4 bases at J; junction bases unmatched: 10. Germline V gene lookup returns CDR1 SEHNR and CDR2 FQNEAQ (reference sequence). This CDR3 is 17 amino acids long. Clones were sequenced by immunoSEQ multiplex PCR, and TCRdb holds only the in-frame ones, with some missing. The sample carries tens of thousands of clones, roughly 81% recorded once. Mismatch repair deficiency was confirmed in all patients, by PCR or immunohistochemistry. TCR sequencing covered a few patients who responded to pembrolizumab.

Sequences were derived from peripheral blood, sampled 2 weeks after starting pembrolizumab. This TCR was sampled from an adult with mismatch repair-deficient cancer. This chain uses TRBV7-9 with TRBJ2-5; 10 positions match TRBD2. CDR3 loop: CASSLPSLAGDRETQYF. The CDR3 DNA sequence: TGTGCCAGCAGCTTACCCAGCCTAGCGGGAGATCGAGAGACCCAGTACTTC.